A single sample is the source of the 16 T cell receptor beta chains below, sequenced in a study of blood T cell repertoires in COVID-19. The repertoire was sequenced with immunoSEQ multiplex PCR; TCRdb's copy has only in-frame clones and lacks some. The sample records roughly 16,000 clones, about 92% being singletons. Sequencing was done on a sample of peripheral blood. Receptors were obtained from a human donor in a cohort sampled during active COVID-19.

V is TRBV28 and J is TRBJ2-1; D is perhaps TRBD2 (5 bases). CDR3 length: 16 residues. The V and J ends lost 6 bases and 0 bases respectively, with 15 bases between them. Germline values: CDR1 MDHEN, CDR2 SYDVKM. CDR3 in amino acids: CASRGTGESSYNEQFF. As DNA, the CDR3 is TGTGCCAGCAGGGGAACCGGGGAAAGCTCCTACAATGAGCAGTTCTTC. The full variable domain, its missing parts supplied by reference TRBV28 and TRBJ2-1, is DVKVTQSSRYLVKRTGEKVFLECVQDMDHENMFWYRQDPGLGLRLIYFSYDVKMKEKGDIPEGYSVSREKKERFSLILESASTNQTSMYLCASRGTGESSYNEQFFGPGTRLTVL.

The table lists this clone with a count of one. The V call is TRBV9, the J call TRBJ2-1; possible D gene TRBD2, 6 bases. CDR3 length equals 17 residues. Germline CDR1 and CDR2: SGDLS and YYNGEE. Trimming pared 0 bases from V and 6 bases from J, leaving 19 bases between. The CDR3 protein is CASSVAGTPIGGNEQFF. CDR3 in DNA: TGTGCCAGCAGCGTAGCTGGGACTCCTATCGGTGGCAATGAGCAGTTCTTC.

The chain couples TRBV28 to TRBJ2-7; D call uncertain. The CDR3 runs 11 residues. V lost 6 bases and J lost 3, with 6 bases in between. The germline V gene encodes CDR1 MDHEN and CDR2 SYDVKM. The CDR3 region is CASSLYYEQYF. The CDR3 DNA is TGTGCCAGCAGCCTCTACTACGAGCAGTACTTC.

The chain links TRBV12-5 to TRBJ1-1; tentative D call: TRBD1 (6 bases). In germline, CDR1 is LGHNT, CDR2 FRNRAP. V was trimmed by 1 base and J by 1 base, leaving 7 bases between them. The CDR3 loop spans 14 amino acids. DNA for the CDR3: TGTGCTAGTGGTTTGGGACAGGCGAACACTGAAGCTTTCTTT. Encoded protein: CASGLGQANTEAFF.

V is TRBV9 and J is TRBJ2-3; the match to TRBD2 covers 8 bases. V was pared by 7 bases and J by 0 bases, with 7 bases of the junction left unmatched. Germline CDR1 reads SGDLS; CDR2 reads YYNGEE. CDR3 length: 15 residues. The DNA for the CDR3 is TGTGCCAGCGGGGATACTAGCGGCAGCACAGATACGCAGTATTTT. Its protein is CASGDTSGSTDTQYF.

The J gene is TRBJ1-1, the V gene TRBV10-1; 9 nucleotides agree with TRBD1. With 7 bases clipped from V and 5 bases from J, the junction kept 8 bases outside the gene matches. The CDR3 spans 14 residues. Germline assignment: CDR1 WNHNN and CDR2 SYGVQD (reference sequence). This CDR3 is CASTRGQGVTEAFF. Written as DNA, the CDR3 is TGCGCCAGCACCCGGGGACAGGGAGTAACTGAAGCTTTCTTT.

The count of this clone is one. The chain joins TRBV14 to TRBJ2-3; 7 bases are shared with TRBD1. This CDR3 has 14 amino acids. V shed 0 bases, J shed 3 bases, and the junction held 0 bases outside the gene matches. The germline V gene encodes CDR1 SGHDN and CDR2 FVKESK. This CDR3 reads CASSQEDRTDTQYF. The CDR3 coding sequence is TGTGCCAGCAGCCAAGAGGACAGGACAGATACGCAGTATTTT.

The genes are TRBV25-1 and TRBJ1-5, with 9 nucleotides matching TRBD1. The CDR3 contains 16 residues. Germline loops: CDR1 MGHDK, CDR2 SYGVNS. The V gene end was trimmed by 1 base and the J gene end by 7 bases; junction bases not matched to a gene: 8. The CDR3 reads CASSEFSKTGGQPQHF. The CDR3 nucleotides are TGTGCCAGCAGTGAATTCTCTAAGACAGGGGGACAGCCCCAGCATTTT. Supplemented by reference TRBV25-1 and TRBJ1-5, the full variable domain reads EADIYQTPRYLVIGTGKKITLECSQTMGHDKMYWYQQDPGMELHLIHYSYGVNSTEKGDLSSESTVSRIRTEHFPLTLESARPSHTSQYLCASSEFSKTGGQPQHFGDGTRLSIL.

The gene calls are TRBV4-1 and TRBJ2-2; possible D gene TRBD1, 5 bases. The CDR3 totals 15 residues. Trimming removed 6 bases from V and 0 bases from J, with 11 bases in between. The germline CDR1 and CDR2 sequences are MGHRA and YSYEKL. The CDR3 region is CASRSTASNTGELFF. The CDR3 coding sequence is TGCGCCAGCAGGTCGACAGCGTCGAACACCGGGGAGCTGTTTTTT.

The rearrangement uses TRBV2 and TRBJ2-3; D possibly corresponds to TRBD1 (5 bases). Germline assignment: CDR1 SNHLY and CDR2 FYNNEI. This CDR3 comprises 16 residues. The V end lost 3 bases, the J end lost 0 bases, and 13 bases lay between the germline ends. The CDR3 here is CASSEGRGYSTDTQYF. The CDR3 DNA sequence: TGTGCCAGCAGTGAGGGGCGCGGCTATAGCACAGATACGCAGTATTTT.

The chain employs TRBV5-4 and TRBJ2-7; D is possibly TRBD2 (6 bases). Germline CDR1 is SGHNT and CDR2 is YYREEE (reference sequence). Trimming took 1 base from V and 2 from J, leaving 19 bases between them. The CDR3 is made up of 17 amino acids. In DNA form, the CDR3 reads TGTGCCAGCAGCTTGAGGGCCCCGGCGGGGATCCCCTACGAGCAGTACTTC. Its protein product is CASSLRAPAGIPYEQYF.

DNA of the CDR3: TGTGCTAGTGCCTCGACAGGGAGTGAGACCCAGTACTTC. Translating it yields CASASTGSETQYF. V usage is TRBV12-5 and J usage is TRBJ2-5; TRBD1 aligns across 7 bases. This CDR3 comprises 13 residues. The germline V gene encodes CDR1 LGHNT and CDR2 FRNRAP. V was pared by 7 bases and J by 5 bases, with 7 bases of the junction left unmatched.

The chain has TRBV19 and TRBJ1-1; D is unclear. CDR1 and CDR2 (germline): LNHDA, SQIVND (reference sequence). CDR3 length: 11 amino acids. The germline V and J ends were trimmed by 8 bases and 2 bases, with 6 bases remaining between them. CDR3: CASPGNTEAFF. CDR3 nucleotide sequence: TGTGCCAGTCCGGGTAACACTGAAGCTTTCTTT.

This chain joins TRBV19 and TRBJ2-7; weak D call: TRBD2 (6 bases). Germline loops: CDR1 LNHDA, CDR2 SQIVND (reference sequence). Trimming shortened V by 7 bases and J by 1 base, and 14 bases separated the two germline ends. The length of the CDR3 is 14 residues. The CDR3 loop is CASTPRGRSYEQYF. Written as DNA, the CDR3 is TGTGCCAGTACCCCCAGAGGGAGGTCCTACGAGCAGTACTTC.

The chain has TRBV19 and TRBJ2-1, with 7 positions matching TRBD2. This CDR3 spans 13 amino acids. Germline V gives CDR1 LNHDA, CDR2 SQIVND (reference sequence). V shed 5 bases, J shed 9 bases, and the junction held 7 bases outside the gene matches. The DNA of the CDR3 is TGTGCCAGTAGTTGGTCACTAGCGTCTGAGCAGTTCTTC. Amino acid sequence: CASSWSLASEQFF.

V gene TRBV11-2 combines with J gene TRBJ2-1; 9 bases map to TRBD2. The CDR3 is 17 amino acids. V lost 5 bases to trimming and J lost 7 bases; unmatched junction nucleotides: 15. Germline V gives CDR1 SGHAT, CDR2 FQNNGV. The CDR3 spells CASSLFSWRGGQNEQFF. The CDR3 nucleotides read TGTGCCAGCAGCCTCTTTTCTTGGCGGGGGGGCCAAAATGAGCAGTTCTTC.